This T cell receptor (beta chain) originates from a study of T cell repertoires in cytomegalovirus infection. Overall study context: In public TCR beta signatures, there were indications of both CMV infection and matching HLA type.

Study-wide points: HLA-C-restricted CMV clonotypes gave the most frequent clonotype in two of eight donors. Summed frequency of shared TCR beta families picked out CMV carriers who also had the relevant HLA.

TCRdb re-called the reads with MiXCR, one entry per CDR3 protein. The top ten clones hold approximately 4.2% of a sample with under 200,000 distinct CDR3 sequences, 8% to 10% of them seen once. This clonotype was counted only a few times. The antigen is not known. Germline-derived CDR1 and CDR2 are LGHNA and YNFKEQ. V was pared by 0 bases and J by 2 bases, with 3 bases of the junction left unmatched. The CDR3 has 15 amino acids. The sample was PBMCs. The clonotype was recovered from a human donor in good health (CMV status not recorded). Some clones in this sample may be carry-over from other donors' samples. The chain carries TRBV4-2 and TRBJ2-7, with TRBD2 matching over 8 bases. CDR3 coding DNA: TGTGCCAGCAGCCAAGACGATAGCGGGACCTACGAGCAGTACTTC. It translates to CASSQDDSGTYEQYF.